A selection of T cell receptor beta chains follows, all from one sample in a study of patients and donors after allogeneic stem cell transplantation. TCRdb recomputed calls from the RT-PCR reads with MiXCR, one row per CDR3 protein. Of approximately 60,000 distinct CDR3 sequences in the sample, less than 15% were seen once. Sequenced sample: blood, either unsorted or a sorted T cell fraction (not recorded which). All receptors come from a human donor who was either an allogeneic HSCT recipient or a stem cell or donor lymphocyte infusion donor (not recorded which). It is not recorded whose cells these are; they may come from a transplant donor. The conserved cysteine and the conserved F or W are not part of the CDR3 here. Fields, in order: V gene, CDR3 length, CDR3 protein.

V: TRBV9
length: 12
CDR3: ASSVGMESYEQY

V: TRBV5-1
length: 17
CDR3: ASSLVAGGLAARDGELF

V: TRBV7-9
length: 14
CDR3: ASSLEGRTPFYEQY

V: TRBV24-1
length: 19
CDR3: ATSDPKSHDRGPPMNTEAF

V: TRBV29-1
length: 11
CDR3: SASKDSNQPQH

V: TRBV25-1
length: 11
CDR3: ASSQVTENTIY

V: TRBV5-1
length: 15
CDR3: ASSLLQDNPIADGYT

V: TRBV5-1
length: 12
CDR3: ASSLDRANQPQH

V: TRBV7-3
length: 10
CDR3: ASSSTMGTQY

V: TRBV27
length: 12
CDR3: ASIQTGRFTEAF

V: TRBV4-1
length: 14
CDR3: ASSVKGGRGTDTQY

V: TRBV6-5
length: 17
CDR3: ASSYSGLAGSGPSNEQF

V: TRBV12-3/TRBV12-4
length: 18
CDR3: ASTLGGWVEGGPSYNEQF

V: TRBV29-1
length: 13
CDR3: SVVLAGVGSYEQY

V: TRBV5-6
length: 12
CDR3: ASSFRGVEQPQH

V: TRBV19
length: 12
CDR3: ATEEGAQRDTQY

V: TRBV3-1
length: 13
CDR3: ASSQEGQGGETQY

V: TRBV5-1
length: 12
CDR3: ASSLGWGEETQY

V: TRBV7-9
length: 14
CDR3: ASSLALGLAKNIQY

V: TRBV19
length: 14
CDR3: ASSIVGELAGEEQY

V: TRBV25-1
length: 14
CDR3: ASSDIPHDSWLGYT

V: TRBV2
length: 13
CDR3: VGATLRALQETQY

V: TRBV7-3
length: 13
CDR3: ASSFRAGNYNEQF

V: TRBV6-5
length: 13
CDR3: ASSYRRAASYEQY

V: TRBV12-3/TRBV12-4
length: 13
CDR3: ASSLDRGQDNEQF

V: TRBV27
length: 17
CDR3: ASSLSPRQGVRLNTEAF

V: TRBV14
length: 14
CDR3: ASSLDSQAPNEKLF

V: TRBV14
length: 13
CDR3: ASSQLWTGAGGYT

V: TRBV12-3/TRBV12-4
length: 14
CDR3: ASSPTSGINTGELF

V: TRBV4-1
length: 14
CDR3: ASRLALGTRADTQY

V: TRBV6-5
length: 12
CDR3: ASSPLGGVTEAF

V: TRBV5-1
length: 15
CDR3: ASSPGVAGLRAGELF

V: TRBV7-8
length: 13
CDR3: ASSLGLGLVYGYT

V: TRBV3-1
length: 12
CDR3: ASSQGLAVDTQY

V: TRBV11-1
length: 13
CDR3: ASSSPGLRSYEQY

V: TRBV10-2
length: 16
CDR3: ASSESELAARILDTQY

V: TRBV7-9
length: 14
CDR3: ASSPAEGPNLETQY

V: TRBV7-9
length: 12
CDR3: ASGLAGNYNEQF

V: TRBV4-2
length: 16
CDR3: ASSQASVFAGGSHEQY

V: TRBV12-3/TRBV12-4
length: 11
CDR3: ASSLGGQAIQY

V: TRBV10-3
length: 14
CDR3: AISDFRVGSYNEQF

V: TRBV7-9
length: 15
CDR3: ASSLPRLPRGQETQY

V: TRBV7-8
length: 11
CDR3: ASSLDETYGYT

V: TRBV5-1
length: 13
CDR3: ASSPDDRGYNVLT

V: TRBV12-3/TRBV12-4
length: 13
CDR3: ASTGLAGELDTQY

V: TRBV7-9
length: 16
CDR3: ASSLSEGFTSYITEQF

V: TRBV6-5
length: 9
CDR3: ASSPSYVQY

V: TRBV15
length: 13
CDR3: ATSGTSGSRYEQY

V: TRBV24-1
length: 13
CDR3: ATSDNSGSPDTQY

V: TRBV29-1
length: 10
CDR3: SVEGLAGEQF